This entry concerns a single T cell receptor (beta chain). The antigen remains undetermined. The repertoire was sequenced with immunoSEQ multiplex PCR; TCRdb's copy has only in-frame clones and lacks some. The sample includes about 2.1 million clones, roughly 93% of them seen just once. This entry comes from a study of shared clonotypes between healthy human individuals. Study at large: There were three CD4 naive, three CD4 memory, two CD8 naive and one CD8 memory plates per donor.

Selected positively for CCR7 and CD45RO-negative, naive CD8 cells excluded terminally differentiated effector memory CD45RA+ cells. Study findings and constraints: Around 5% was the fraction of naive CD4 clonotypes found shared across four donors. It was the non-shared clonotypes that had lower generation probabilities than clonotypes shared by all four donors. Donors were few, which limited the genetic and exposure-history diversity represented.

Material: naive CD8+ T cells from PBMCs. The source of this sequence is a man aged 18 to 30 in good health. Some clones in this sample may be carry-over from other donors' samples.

DNA of the CDR3: TGCAGCGTTGCCGAGCTGATCTATGGCTACACCTTC. It is translated as CSVAELIYGYTF. The J gene is TRBJ1-2, the V gene TRBV29-1; no clear D gene. The CDR3 totals 12 residues. CDR1 and CDR2 from the germline V gene are SQVTM and ANQGSEA. The V end lost 4 bases, the J end lost 4 bases, and 10 bases lay between the germline ends.